This T cell receptor (beta chain) was sequenced during a study of T cells in narcolepsy. Whole-study results and caveats: Reportedly, autoreactive clonotypes were serially detected in patients' blood but not controls'.

The CDR3 is 15 amino acids. V dropped 4 bases and J dropped 5; count of bases not matched to a gene: 7. Per the germline V gene, CDR1 is SQVTM and CDR2 is ANQGSEA. As concerns this clone: Its antigen is unidentified.

The table came from immunoSEQ multiplex PCR; TCRdb's copy has only in-frame clones and leaves some out. The sample carries under 25,000 clones, 84% recorded once. This chain connects TRBV29-1 to TRBJ2-3; 12 bases map to TRBD2. Source material: CD45RA- memory CD4+ T cells from PBMCs. This receptor was obtained from a human donor with narcolepsy. CDR3 loop: CSVGPSGRAGDTQYF. CDR3 in DNA: TGCAGCGTTGGTCCTAGCGGGAGGGCCGGAGATACGCAGTATTTT.